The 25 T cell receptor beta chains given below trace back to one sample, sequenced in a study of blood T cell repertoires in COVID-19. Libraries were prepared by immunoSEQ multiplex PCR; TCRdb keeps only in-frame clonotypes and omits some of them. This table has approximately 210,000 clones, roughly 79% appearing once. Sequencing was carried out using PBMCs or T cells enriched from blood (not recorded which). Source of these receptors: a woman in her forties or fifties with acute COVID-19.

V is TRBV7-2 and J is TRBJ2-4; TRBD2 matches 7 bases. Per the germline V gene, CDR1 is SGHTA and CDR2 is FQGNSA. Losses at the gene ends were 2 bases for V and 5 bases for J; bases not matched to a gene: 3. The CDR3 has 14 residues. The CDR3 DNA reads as TGTGCCAGCAGCTTACCTCTAGCGGAAAACATTCAGTACTTC. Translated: CASSLPLAENIQYF.

The DNA of the CDR3 is TGCAGTGCTAGTCCGACAGGGTACGATCAGCCCCAGCATTTT. Protein product: CSASPTGYDQPQHF. V and J are TRBV20-1 and TRBJ1-5, with TRBD1 matching 7 bases. This CDR3 comprises 14 residues. V dropped 3 bases and J dropped 5; count of bases not matched to a gene: 7. The germline V gene encodes CDR1 DFQATT and CDR2 SNEGSKA (reference sequence).

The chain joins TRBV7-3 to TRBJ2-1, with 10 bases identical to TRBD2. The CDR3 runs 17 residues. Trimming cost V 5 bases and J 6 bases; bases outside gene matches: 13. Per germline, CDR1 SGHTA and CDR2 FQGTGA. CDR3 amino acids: CASSPSPWASGSNEQFF. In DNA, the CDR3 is TGTGCCAGCAGCCCCTCCCCGTGGGCTAGCGGGAGCAATGAGCAGTTCTTC. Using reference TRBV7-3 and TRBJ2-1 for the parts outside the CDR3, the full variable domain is GAGVSQTPSNKVTEKGKYVELRCDPISGHTALYWYRQSLGQGPEFLIYFQGTGAADDSGLPNDRFFAVRPEGSVSTLKIQRTERGDSAVYLCASSPSPWASGSNEQFFGPGTRLTVL.

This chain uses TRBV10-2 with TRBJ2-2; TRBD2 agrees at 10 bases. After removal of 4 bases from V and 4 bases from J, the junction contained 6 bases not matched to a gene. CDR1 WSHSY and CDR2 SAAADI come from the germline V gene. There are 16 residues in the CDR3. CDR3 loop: CASSASGSRSTGELFF. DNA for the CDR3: TGCGCCAGCAGTGCTAGCGGGAGTAGGAGCACCGGGGAGCTGTTTTTT.

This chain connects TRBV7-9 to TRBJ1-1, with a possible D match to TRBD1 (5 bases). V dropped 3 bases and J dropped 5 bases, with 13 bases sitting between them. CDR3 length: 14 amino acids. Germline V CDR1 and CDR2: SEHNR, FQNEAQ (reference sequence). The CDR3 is CASSFQGYGTEAFF. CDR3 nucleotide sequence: TGTGCCAGCAGCTTCCAGGGCTACGGTACTGAAGCTTTCTTT. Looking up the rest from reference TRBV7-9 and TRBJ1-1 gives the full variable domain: DTGVSQNPRHKITKRGQNVTFRCDPISEHNRLYWYRQTLGQGPEFLTYFQNEAQLEKSRLLSDRFSAERPKGSFSTLEIQRTEQGDSAMYLCASSFQGYGTEAFFGQGTRLTVV.

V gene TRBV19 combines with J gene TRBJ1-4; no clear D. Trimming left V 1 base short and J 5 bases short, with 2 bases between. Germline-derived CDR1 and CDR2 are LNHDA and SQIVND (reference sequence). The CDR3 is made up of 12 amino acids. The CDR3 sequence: CASSIVNEKLFF. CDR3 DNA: TGTGCCAGTAGTATAGTAAATGAAAAACTGTTTTTT.

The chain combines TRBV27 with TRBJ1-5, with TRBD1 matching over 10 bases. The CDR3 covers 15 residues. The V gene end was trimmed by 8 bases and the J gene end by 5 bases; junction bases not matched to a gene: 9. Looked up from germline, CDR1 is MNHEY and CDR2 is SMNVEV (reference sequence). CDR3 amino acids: CASGGTGAGDQPQHF. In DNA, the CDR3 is TGTGCCAGCGGAGGGACAGGGGCCGGGGATCAGCCCCAGCATTTT.

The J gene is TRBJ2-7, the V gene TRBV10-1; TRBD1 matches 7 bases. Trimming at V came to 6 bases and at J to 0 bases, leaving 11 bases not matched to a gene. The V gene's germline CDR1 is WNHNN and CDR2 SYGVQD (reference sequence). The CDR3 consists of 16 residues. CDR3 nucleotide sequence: TGCGCCAGCAGAAGACCGGGACAGCTAATCTCCTACGAGCAGTACTTC. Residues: CASRRPGQLISYEQYF.

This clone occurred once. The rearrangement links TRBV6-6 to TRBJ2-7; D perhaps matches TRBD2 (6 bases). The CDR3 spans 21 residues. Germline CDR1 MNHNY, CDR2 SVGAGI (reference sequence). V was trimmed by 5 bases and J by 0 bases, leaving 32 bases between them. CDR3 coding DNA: TGTGCCAGCAGTCCCTCCGATCCCATATGGGGCGGGACCCCTAGCTCCTACGAGCAGTACTTC. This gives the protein CASSPSDPIWGGTPSSYEQYF.

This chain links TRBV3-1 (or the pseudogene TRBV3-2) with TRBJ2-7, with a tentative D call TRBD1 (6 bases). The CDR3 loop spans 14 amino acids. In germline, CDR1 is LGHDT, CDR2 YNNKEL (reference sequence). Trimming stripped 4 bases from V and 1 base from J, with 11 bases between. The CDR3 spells CASSPLQGSYEQYF. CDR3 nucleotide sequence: TGTGCCAGCAGCCCGCTACAGGGATCCTACGAGCAGTACTTC.

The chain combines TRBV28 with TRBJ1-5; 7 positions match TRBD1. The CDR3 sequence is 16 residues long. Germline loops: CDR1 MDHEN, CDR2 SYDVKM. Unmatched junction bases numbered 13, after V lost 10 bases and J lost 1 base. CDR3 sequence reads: CATDRVPLWSNQPQHF. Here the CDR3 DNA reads TGTGCCACCGACAGGGTTCCCCTTTGGAGCAATCAGCCCCAGCATTTT. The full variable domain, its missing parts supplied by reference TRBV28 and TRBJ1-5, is DVKVTQSSRYLVKRTGEKVFLECVQDMDHENMFWYRQDPGLGLRLIYFSYDVKMKEKGDIPEGYSVSREKKERFSLILESASTNQTSMYLCATDRVPLWSNQPQHFGDGTRLSIL.

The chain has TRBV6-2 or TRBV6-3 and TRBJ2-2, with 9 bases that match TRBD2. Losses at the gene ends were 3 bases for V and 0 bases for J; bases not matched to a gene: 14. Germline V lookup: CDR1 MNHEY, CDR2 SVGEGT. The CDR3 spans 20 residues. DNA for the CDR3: TGTGCCAGCAGTTATCGCGACTATGATAGCGGGGGCACGAACACCGGGGAGCTGTTTTTT. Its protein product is CASSYRDYDSGGTNTGELFF.

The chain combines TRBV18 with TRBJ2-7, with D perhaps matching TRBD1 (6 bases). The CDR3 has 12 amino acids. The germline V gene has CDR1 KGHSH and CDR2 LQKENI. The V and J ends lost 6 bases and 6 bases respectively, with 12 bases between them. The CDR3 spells CASSPTGLEQYF. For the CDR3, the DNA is TGTGCCAGCTCGCCTACAGGGCTCGAGCAGTACTTC.

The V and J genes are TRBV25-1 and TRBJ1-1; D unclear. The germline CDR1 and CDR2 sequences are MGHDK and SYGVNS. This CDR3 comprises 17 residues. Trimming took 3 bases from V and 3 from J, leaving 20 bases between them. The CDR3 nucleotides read TGTGCCAGCAGTGACGGCCCTCCGGGTTGGCTCTACACTGAAGCTTTCTTT. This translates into CASSDGPPGWLYTEAFF. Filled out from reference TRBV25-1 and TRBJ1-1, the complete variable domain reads EADIYQTPRYLVIGTGKKITLECSQTMGHDKMYWYQQDPGMELHLIHYSYGVNSTEKGDLSSESTVSRIRTEHFPLTLESARPSHTSQYLCASSDGPPGWLYTEAFFGQGTRLTVV.

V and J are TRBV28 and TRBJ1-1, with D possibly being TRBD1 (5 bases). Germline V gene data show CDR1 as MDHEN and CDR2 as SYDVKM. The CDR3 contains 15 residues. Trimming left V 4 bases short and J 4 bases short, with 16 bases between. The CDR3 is CASSSTLGGGTEAFF. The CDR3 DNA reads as TGTGCCAGCAGTTCCACACTTGGGGGAGGCACTGAAGCTTTCTTT.

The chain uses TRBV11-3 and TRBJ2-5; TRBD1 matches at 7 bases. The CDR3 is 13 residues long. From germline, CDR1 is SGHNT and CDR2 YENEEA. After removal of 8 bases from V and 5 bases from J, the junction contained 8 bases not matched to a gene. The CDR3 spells CASSKTGTETQYF. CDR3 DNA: TGTGCCAGCTCGAAGACAGGGACCGAGACCCAGTACTTC.

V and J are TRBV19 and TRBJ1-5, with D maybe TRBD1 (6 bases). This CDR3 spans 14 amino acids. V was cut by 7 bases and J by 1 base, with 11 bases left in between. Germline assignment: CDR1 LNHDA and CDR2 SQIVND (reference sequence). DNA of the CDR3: TGTGCCAGTACACGGACAGTGAGCAATCAGCCCCAGCATTTT. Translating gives CASTRTVSNQPQHF.

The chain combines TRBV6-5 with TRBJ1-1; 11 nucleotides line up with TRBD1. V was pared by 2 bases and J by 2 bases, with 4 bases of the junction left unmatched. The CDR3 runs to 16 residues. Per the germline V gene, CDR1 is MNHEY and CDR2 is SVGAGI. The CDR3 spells CASSYRDRGRNTEAFF. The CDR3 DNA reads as TGTGCCAGCAGTTACCGGGACAGGGGGAGAAACACTGAAGCTTTCTTT.

The CDR3 nucleotides are TGTGCCAGCTCACCAATCTCAGGGGCGGCTGAAGCTTTCTTT. As protein: CASSPISGAAEAFF. The rearrangement uses TRBV18 and TRBJ1-1, with D possibly TRBD1 on 6 matching bases. This CDR3 has 14 residues. V lost 2 bases to trimming and J lost 6 bases, with 13 bases between them. CDR1 is KGHSH, CDR2 LQKENI, per germline.

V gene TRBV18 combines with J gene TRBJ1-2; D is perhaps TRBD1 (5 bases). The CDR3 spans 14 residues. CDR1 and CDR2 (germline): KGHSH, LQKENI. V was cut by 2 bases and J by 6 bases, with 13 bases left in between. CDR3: CASSPRRQSDGYTF. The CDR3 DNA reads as TGTGCCAGCTCACCAAGGAGACAGTCTGATGGCTACACCTTC. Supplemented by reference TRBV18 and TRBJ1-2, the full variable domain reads NAGVMQNPRHLVRRRGQEARLRCSPMKGHSHVYWYRQLPEEGLKFMVYLQKENIIDESGMPKERFSAEFPKEGPSILRIQQVVRGDSAAYFCASSPRRQSDGYTFGSGTRLTVV.

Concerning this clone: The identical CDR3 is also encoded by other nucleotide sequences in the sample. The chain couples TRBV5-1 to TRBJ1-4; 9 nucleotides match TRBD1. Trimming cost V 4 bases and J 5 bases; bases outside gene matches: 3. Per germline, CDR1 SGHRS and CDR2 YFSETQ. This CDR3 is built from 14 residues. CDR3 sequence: CASSPGQGNEKLFF. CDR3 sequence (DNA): TGCGCCAGCAGCCCGGGACAGGGAAATGAAAAACTGTTTTTT.

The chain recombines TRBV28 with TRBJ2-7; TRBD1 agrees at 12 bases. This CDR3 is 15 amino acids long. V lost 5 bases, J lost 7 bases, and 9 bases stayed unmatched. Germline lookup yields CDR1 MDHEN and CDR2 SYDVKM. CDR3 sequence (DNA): TGTGCCAGCAGTCAAGGGACAGGGGGCGTGTGGGAGCAGTACTTC. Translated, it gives CASSQGTGGVWEQYF. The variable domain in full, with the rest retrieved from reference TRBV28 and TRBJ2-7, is DVKVTQSSRYLVKRTGEKVFLECVQDMDHENMFWYRQDPGLGLRLIYFSYDVKMKEKGDIPEGYSVSREKKERFSLILESASTNQTSMYLCASSQGTGGVWEQYFGPGTRLTVT.

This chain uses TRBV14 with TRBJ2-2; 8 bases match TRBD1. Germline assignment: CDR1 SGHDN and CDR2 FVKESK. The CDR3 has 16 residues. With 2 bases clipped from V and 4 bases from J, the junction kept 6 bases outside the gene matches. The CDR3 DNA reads TGTGCCAGCAGCCAAAGAAGGACAGGGTTCACCGGGGAGCTGTTTTTT. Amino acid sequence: CASSQRRTGFTGELFF.

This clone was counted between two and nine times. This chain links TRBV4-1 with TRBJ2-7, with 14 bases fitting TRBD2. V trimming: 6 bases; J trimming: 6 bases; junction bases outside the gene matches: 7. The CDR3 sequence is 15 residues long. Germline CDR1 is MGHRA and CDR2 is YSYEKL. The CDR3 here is CASRQIGLAGGEQYF. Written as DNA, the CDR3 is TGCGCCAGCAGGCAAATTGGACTAGCGGGAGGCGAGCAGTACTTC.

The CDR3 is CASSLSRGSYGYTF. The CDR3, as DNA: TGTGCCAGCAGTTTATCACGGGGGTCCTATGGCTACACCTTC. The rearrangement uses TRBV27 and TRBJ1-2, with D perhaps matching TRBD1 (5 bases). Trimming left V 0 bases short and J 4 bases short, with 9 bases between. The CDR3 totals 14 residues. Germline assignment: CDR1 MNHEY and CDR2 SMNVEV (reference sequence).